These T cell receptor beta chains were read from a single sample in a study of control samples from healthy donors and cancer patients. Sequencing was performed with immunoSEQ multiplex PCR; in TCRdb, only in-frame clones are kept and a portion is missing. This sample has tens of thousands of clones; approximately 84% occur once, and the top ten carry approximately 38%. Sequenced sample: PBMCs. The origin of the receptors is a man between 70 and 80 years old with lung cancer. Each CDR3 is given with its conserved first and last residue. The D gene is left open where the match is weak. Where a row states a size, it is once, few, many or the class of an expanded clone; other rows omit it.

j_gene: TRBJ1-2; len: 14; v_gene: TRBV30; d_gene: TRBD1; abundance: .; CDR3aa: CAWGQGDRNYGYTF; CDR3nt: TGTGCCTGGGGACAGGGAGACCGAAACTATGGCTACACCTTC
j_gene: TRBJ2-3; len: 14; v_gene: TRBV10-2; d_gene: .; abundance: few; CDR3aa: CASSVRGRGGTQYF; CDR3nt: TGCGCCAGCAGTGTGCGGGGACGAGGCGGTACGCAGTATTTT
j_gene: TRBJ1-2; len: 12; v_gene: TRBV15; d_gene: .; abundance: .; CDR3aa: CATSMAVGGYTF; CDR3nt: TGTGCCACCAGCATGGCCGTGGGGGGCTACACCTTC
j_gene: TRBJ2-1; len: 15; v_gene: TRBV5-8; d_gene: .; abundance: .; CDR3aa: CASSLGQGVPHEQFF; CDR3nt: TGTGCCAGCAGCTTGGGTCAGGGAGTCCCCCATGAGCAGTTCTTC
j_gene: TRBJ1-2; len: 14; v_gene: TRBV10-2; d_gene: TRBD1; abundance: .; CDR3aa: CASSARAGGVGYTF; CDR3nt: TGCGCCAGCAGTGCTCGAGCAGGGGGCGTTGGCTACACCTTC
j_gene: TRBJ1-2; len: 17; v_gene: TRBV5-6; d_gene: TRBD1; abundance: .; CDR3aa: CASSLEAGGVPIYGYTF; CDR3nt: TGTGCCAGCAGCTTGGAGGCAGGGGGCGTCCCCATCTATGGCTACACCTTC
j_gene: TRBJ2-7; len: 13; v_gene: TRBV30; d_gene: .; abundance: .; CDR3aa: CACHPGGAYEQYF; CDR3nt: TGTGCCTGTCACCCTGGGGGAGCCTACGAGCAGTACTTC
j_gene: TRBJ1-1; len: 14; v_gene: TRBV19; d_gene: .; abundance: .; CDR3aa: CASTRPPTNTEAFF; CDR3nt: TGTGCCAGTACCCGACCCCCAACGAACACTGAAGCTTTCTTT
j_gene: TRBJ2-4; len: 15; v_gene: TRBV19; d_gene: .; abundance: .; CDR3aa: CASSIIETGKNIQYF; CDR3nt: TGTGCCAGTAGTATAATTGAGACAGGCAAAAACATTCAGTACTTC
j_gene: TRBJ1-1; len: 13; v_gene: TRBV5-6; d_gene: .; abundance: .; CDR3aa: CASSPFRDTEAFF; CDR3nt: TGTGCCAGCAGCCCCTTTAGAGACACTGAAGCTTTCTTT
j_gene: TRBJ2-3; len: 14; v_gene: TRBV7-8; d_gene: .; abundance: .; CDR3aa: CASSLGLGVDTQYF; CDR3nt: TGTGCCAGCAGCTTAGGCCTAGGGGTAGATACGCAGTATTTT
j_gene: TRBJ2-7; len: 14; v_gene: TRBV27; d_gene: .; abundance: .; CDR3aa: CASSLGASSYEQYF; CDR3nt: TGTGCCAGCAGTTTGGGGGCAAGCTCCTACGAGCAGTACTTC
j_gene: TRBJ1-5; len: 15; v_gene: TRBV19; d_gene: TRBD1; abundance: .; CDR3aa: CASGKGQGVGQPQHF; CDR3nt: TGTGCCAGTGGAAAGGGACAGGGGGTAGGTCAGCCCCAGCATTTT
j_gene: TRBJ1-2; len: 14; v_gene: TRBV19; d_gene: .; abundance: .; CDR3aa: CASSGPDRTYGYTF; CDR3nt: TGTGCCAGTAGTGGGCCGGACAGAACCTATGGCTACACCTTC
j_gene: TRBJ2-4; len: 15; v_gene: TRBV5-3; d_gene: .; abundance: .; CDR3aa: CARSFGVLAKNIQYF; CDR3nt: TGTGCCAGAAGCTTTGGCGTACTAGCCAAAAACATTCAGTACTTC
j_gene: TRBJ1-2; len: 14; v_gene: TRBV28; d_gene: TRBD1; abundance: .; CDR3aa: CASSSPPSDRAGHF; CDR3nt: TGTGCCAGCAGTTCACCACCTTCGGACAGGGCGGGACACTTC
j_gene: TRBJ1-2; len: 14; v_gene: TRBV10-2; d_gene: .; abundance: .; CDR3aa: CASSGPPPFYGYTF; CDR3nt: TGCGCCAGCAGTGGACCCCCCCCCTTCTATGGCTACACCTTC
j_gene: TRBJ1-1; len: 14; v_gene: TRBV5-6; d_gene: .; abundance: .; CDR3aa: CASSRGFTGTEAFF; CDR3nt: TGTGCCAGCAGCAGGGGATTTACGGGGACTGAAGCTTTCTTT
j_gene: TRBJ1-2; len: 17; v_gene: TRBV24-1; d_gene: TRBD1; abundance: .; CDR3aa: CATSDNSGQESYYGYTF; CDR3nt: TGTGCCACCAGTGACAACAGCGGACAGGAAAGTTACTATGGCTACACCTTC
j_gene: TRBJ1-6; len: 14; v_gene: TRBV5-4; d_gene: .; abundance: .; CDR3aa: CASSSEGRNSPLHF; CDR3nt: TGTGCCAGCAGCTCGGAGGGGAGAAATTCACCCCTCCACTTT
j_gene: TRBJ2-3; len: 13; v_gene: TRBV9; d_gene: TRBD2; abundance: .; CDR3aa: CASSTSAGLAELF; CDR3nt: TGTGCCAGCAGCACTTCAGCCGGACTAGCGGAGCTGTTT
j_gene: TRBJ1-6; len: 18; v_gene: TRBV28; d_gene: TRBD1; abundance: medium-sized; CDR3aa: CASSLDPKIPGQARALHF; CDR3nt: TGTGCCAGCAGTTTAGACCCCAAGATACCGGGACAGGCTAGGGCCCTCCACTTT
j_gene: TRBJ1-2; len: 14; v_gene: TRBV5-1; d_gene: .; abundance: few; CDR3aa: CASSSLEGSYGYTF; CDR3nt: TGCGCCAGCAGCTCCCTGGAGGGTTCCTATGGCTACACCTTC
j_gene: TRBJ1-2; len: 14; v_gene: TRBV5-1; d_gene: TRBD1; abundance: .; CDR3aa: CASSRPGQGSGYTF; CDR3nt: TGCGCCAGCAGTCGACCGGGACAGGGAAGTGGCTACACCTTC
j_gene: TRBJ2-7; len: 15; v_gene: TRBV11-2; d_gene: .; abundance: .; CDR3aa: CASSSRNRDSYEQYF; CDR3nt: TGTGCCAGCAGCTCCCGAAACAGGGACTCGTACGAGCAGTACTTC
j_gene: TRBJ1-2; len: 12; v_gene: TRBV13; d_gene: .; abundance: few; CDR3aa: CASSLKTGPYTF; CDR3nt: TGTGCCAGCAGCCTGAAGACAGGTCCCTACACCTTC
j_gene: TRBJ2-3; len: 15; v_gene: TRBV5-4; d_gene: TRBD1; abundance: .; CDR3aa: CASSQGQGSEDTQYF; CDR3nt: TGTGCCAGCAGCCAGGGACAGGGGTCCGAGGATACGCAGTATTTT
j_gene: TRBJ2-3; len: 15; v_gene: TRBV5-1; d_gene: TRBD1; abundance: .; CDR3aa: CASSLQAGGTDTQYF; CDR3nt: TGCGCCAGCAGCTTGCAGGCAGGGGGTACAGATACGCAGTATTTT
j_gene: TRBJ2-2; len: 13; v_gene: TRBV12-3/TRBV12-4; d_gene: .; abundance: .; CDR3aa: CASRGSNTGELFF; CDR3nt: TGTGCCAGCAGGGGTTCAAACACCGGGGAGCTGTTTTTT
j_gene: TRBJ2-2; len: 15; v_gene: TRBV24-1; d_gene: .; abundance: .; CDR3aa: CATSDTAVNTGELFF; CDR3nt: TGTGCCACCAGTGATACGGCTGTCAACACCGGGGAGCTGTTTTTT
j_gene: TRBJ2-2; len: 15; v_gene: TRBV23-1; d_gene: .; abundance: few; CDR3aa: CASSLRPPNTGELFF; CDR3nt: TGCGCCAGCAGTCTCAGGCCACCGAACACCGGGGAGCTGTTTTTT
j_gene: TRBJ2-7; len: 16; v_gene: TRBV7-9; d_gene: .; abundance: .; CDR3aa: CASSFGVVGGTVEQYF; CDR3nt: TGTGCCAGCAGCTTCGGGGTTGTCGGGGGGACAGTCGAGCAGTACTTC
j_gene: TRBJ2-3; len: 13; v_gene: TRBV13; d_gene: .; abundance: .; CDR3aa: CASRDSNTDTQYF; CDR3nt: TGTGCCAGCAGGGACAGCAACACAGATACGCAGTATTTT
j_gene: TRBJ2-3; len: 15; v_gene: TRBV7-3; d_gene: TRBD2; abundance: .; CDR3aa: CASSERGRGTDTQYF; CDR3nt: TGTGCCAGCAGCGAGCGGGGGCGGGGCACAGATACGCAGTATTTT
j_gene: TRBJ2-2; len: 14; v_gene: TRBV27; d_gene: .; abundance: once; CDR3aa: CATKRTLYTGELFF; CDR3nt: TGTGCCACTAAGCGGACTCTTTACACCGGGGAGCTGTTTTTT